The T cell receptor beta chain under discussion was sequenced for a study of cytomegalovirus exposure and HLA in healthy donors. Note on this clone: Its specificity is unknown.

This CDR3 is 14 amino acids long. Per germline, CDR1 SEHNR and CDR2 FQNEAQ (reference sequence). The V and J ends lost 8 bases and 7 bases, in that order; junction bases with no gene match: 9. With 60 Vbeta and 13 Jbeta primers, the PCR was carried out. Measured with immunoSEQ multiplex PCR; TCRdb has only the in-frame clones, and not every one. The table has some 180,000 clones, around four fifths seen once. These donors counted as nominally healthy when sampled, but unrecorded immune exposures were likely. Notes on the study in general: A later analysis, which compared TCR beta chains of equal frequency, found the HLA-associated ones more clonally expanded.

This clonotype originated in a man in his forties in good health and CMV-seropositive. The sample taken for sequencing was PBMCs. This chain joins TRBV7-9 and TRBJ1-2; TRBD1 matches at 11 bases. DNA for the CDR3: TGTGCCAGCTTTACGGACAGGGGGCAATTTGGCTACACCTTC. It is translated as CASFTDRGQFGYTF.